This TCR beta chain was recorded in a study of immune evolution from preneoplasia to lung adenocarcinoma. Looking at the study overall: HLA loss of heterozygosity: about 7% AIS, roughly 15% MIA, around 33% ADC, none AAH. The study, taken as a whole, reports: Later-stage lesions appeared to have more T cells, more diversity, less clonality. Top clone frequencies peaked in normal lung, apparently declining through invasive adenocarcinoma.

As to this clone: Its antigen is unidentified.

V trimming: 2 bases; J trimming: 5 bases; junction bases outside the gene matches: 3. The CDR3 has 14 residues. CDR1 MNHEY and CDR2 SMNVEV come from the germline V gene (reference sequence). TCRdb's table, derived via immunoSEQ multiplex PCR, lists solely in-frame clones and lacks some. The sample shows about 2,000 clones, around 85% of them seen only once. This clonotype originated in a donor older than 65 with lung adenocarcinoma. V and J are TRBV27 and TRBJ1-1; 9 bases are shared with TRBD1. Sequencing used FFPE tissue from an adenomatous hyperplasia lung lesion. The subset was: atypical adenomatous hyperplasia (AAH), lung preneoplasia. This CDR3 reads CASSLDRGWTEAFF. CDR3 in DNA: TGTGCCAGCAGTTTAGACAGGGGGTGGACTGAAGCTTTCTTT.